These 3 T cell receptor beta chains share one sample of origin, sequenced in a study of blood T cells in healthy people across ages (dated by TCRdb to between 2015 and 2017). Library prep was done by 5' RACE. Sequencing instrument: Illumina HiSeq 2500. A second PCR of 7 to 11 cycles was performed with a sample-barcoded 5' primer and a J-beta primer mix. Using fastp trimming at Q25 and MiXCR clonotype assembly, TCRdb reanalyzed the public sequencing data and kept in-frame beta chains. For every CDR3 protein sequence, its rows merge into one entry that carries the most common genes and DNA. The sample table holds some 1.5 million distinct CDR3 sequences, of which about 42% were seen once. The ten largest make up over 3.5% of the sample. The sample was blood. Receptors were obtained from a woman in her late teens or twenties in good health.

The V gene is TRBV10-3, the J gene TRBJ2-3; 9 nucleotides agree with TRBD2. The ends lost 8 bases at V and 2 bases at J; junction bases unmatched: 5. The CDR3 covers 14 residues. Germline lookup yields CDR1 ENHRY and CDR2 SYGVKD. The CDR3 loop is CAIRQRGDTDTQYF. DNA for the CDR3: TGTGCCATCCGGCAGCGGGGGGACACAGATACGCAGTATTTT.

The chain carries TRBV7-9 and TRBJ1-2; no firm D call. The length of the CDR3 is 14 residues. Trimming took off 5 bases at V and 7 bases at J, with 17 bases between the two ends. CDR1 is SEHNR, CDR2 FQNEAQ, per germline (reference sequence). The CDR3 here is CASSNPGADGGYTF. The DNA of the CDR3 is TGTGCCAGCAGCAACCCGGGAGCAGACGGTGGCTACACCTTC.

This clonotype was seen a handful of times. This chain's CDR3 is CASSLTSGGVSYNEQFF. For the CDR3, the DNA is TGTGCCAGCAGCTTAACTAGCGGGGGGGTCTCCTACAATGAGCAGTTCTTC. This sequence joins TRBV7-9 and TRBJ2-1; TRBD2 matches 13 bases. The CDR3 sequence is 17 residues long. Germline-derived CDR1 and CDR2 are SEHNR and FQNEAQ (reference sequence). V was clipped by 2 bases and J by 0 bases; unmatched bases: 1.